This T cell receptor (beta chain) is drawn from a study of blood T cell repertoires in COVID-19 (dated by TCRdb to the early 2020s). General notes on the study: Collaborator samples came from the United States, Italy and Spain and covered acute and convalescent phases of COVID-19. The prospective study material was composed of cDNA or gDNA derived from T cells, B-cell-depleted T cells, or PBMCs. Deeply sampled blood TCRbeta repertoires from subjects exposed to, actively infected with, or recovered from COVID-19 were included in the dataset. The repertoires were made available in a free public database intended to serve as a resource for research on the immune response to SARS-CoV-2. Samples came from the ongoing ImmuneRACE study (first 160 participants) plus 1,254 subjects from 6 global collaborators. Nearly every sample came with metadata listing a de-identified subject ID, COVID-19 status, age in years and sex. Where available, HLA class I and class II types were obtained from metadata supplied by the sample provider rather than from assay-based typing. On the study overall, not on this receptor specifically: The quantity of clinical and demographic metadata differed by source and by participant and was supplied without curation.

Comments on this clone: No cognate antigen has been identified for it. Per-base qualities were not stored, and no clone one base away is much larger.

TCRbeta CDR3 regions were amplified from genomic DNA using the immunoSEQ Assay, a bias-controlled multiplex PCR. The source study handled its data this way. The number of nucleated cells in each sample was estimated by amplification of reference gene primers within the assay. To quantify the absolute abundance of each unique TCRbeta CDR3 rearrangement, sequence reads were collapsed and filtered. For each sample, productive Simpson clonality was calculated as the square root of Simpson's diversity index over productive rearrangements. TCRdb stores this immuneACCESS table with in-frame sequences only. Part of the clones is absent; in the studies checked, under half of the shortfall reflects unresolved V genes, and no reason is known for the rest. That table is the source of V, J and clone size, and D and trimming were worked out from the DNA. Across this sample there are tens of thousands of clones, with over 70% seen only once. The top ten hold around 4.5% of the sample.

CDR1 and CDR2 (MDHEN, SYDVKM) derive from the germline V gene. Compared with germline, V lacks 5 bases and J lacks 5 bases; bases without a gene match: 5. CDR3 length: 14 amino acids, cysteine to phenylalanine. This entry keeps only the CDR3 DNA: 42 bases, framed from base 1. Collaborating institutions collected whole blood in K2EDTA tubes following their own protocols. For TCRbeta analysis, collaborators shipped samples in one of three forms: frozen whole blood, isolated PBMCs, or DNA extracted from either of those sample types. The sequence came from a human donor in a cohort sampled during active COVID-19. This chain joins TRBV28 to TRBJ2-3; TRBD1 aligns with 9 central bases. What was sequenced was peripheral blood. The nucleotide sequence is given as TGTGCCAGCAGTCGGGACAGGGAGGTAGATACGCAGTATTTT. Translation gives CASSRDREVDTQYF.